The present T cell receptor beta chain was sequenced within a study of CD8+CD57+ T cells in acquired aplastic anemia. In the study overall: Quantities of DNA derived from sorted CD4+ and CD8+ cells averaged roughly 3 ug. Read counts for CD4+ cells (from healthy donors) averaged about 10 million.

This CDR3 spans 15 amino acids. Germline assignment: CDR1 SGHTS and CDR2 YDEGEE. V was shortened by 7 bases and J by 2 bases, with 19 bases between the two germline ends. The template for TCR beta VDJ and CDR3 sequence profiling was genomic DNA. MiXCR was run by TCRdb on the reads, yielding one entry per CDR3 protein. The sample lists hundreds of thousands of distinct CDR3 sequences; under 80% were seen once. Sample: sorted CD4+, CD8+, or CD8+CD57+ T cells (not recorded which) from PBMCs. The J gene is TRBJ2-7, the V gene TRBV5-8; D is tentatively TRBD1 or TRBD2 (6 bases each). The receptor was isolated from a human donor in good health, serving as a control. The CDR3 region has the DNA TGTGCCAGCGGCCCGGGGCGGGACACAGCCTACGAGCAGTACTTC. Translation: CASGPGRDTAYEQYF.